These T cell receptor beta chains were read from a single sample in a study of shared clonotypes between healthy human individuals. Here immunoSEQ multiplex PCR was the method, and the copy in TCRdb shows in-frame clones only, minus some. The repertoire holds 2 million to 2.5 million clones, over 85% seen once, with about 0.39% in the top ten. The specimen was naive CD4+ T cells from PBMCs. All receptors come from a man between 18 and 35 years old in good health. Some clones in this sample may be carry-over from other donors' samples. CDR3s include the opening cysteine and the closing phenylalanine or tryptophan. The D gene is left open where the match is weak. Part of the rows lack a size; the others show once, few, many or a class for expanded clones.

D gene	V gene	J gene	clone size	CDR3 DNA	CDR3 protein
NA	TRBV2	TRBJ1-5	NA	TGTGCCAGCAGCGGGGAGTCAAGAAGCAATCAGCCCCAGCATTTT	CASSGESRSNQPQHF
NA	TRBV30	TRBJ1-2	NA	TGTGCCTGGAGTACAGGGAACTATGGCTACACCTTC	CAWSTGNYGYTF
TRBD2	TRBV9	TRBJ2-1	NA	TGTGCCAGCAGCTTTAGGGACTATCCCCTGGATGAGCAGTTCTTC	CASSFRDYPLDEQFF
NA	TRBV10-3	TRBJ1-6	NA	TGTGCCATCAGTGCCGTTTGGCCCGGGGGCGAGGATAATTCACCCCTCCACTTT	CAISAVWPGGEDNSPLHF
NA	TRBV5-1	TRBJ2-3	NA	TGCGCCAGCGGGAAGGGCCCCAGCACAGATACGCAGTATTTT	CASGKGPSTDTQYF
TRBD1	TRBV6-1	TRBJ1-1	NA	TGTGCCAGCAGCGTAGACAGGGGGGGCACTGAAGCTTTCTTT	CASSVDRGGTEAFF
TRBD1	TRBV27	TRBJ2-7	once	TGTGCCAGCAGTCCTCCGGGACAGTCCTACGAGCAGTACTTC	CASSPPGQSYEQYF
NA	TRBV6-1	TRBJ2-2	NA	TGTGCCAGCAGTGAATTCGGCCCAAGAACCGGGGAGCTGTTTTTT	CASSEFGPRTGELFF
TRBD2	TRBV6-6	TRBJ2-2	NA	TGTGCCAGCAGTTATCCCTCGGGGGGCACCGGGGAGCTGTTTTTT	CASSYPSGGTGELFF
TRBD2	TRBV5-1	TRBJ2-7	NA	TGCGCCAGCAGCTCACTAGCGGGAGGACCGGGGGAGCAGTACTTC	CASSSLAGGPGEQYF
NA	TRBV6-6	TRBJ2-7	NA	TGTGCCAGCAGACCTCTTGGGGGTAGGGACGAGCAGTACTTC	CASRPLGGRDEQYF
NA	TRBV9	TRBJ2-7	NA	TGTGCCAGCAGCGTAGCTCGGGGGCGCGGCGACGAGCAGTACTTC	CASSVARGRGDEQYF
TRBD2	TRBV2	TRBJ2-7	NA	TGTGCCAGCACCGAGGAGGGACTAGCGGGAATGGAGCAGTACTTC	CASTEEGLAGMEQYF
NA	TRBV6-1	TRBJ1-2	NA	TGTGCCAGCAGTCCCGCCGACAGCAACTATGGCTACACCTTC	CASSPADSNYGYTF
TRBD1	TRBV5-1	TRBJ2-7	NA	TGCGCCAGCAGCCTAGGACAGGCCTTACCATACGAGCAGTACTTC	CASSLGQALPYEQYF
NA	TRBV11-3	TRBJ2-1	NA	TGTGCCAGCAGCTTAGGACCGGATGAGCAGTTCTTC	CASSLGPDEQFF
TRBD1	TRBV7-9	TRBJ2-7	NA	TGTGCCAGCAGCCACGGGACAGGCCTCTACGAGCAGTACTTC	CASSHGTGLYEQYF
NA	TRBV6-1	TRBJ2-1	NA	TGTGCCAGCAGGGGGCCCAATGAGCAGTTCTTC	CASRGPNEQFF
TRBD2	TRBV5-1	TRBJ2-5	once	TGCGCCAGCAGCGCGGGACTAGCGGCAACCTATCGGGAGACCCAGTACTTC	CASSAGLAATYRETQYF
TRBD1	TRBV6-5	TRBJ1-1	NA	TGTGCCAGCAACCTCAACAGGGGGAGGAACACTGAAGCTTTCTTT	CASNLNRGRNTEAFF
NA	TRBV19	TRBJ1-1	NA	TGTGCCAGTAGCCCCCAAGTAGGGGTTGAGACTGAAGCTTTCTTT	CASSPQVGVETEAFF
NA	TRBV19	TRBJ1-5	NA	TGTGCCAGTATTTTTGGGAATAGCAATCAGCCCCAGCATTTT	CASIFGNSNQPQHF
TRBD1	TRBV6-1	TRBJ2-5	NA	TGTGCCACCTCCTGGGGACAGGGCCAAGAGACCCAGTACTTC	CATSWGQGQETQYF
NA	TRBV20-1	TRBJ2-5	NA	TGCAGTGGGGACTACCAAGAGACCCAGTACTTC	CSGDYQETQYF
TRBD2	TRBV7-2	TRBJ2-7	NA	TGTGCCAGCAGCTTAGGACTAGCGAATTCCTACGAGCAGTACTTC	CASSLGLANSYEQYF
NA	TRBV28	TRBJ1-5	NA	TGTGCCAGCAGCACTAATTGGAGCAATCAGCCCCAGCATTTT	CASSTNWSNQPQHF